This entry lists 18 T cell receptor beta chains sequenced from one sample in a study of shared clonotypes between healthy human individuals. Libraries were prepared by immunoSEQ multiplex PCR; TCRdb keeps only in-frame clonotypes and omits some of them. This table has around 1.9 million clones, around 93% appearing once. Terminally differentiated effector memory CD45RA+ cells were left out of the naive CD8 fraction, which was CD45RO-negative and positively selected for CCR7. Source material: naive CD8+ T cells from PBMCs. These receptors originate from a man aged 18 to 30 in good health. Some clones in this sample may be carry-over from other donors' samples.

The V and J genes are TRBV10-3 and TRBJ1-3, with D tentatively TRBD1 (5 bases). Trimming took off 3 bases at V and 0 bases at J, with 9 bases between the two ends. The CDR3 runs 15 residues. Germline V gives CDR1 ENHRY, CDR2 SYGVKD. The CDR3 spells CAISDPGSSGNTIYF. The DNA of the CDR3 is TGTGCCATCAGTGACCCAGGGAGCTCTGGAAACACCATATATTTT.

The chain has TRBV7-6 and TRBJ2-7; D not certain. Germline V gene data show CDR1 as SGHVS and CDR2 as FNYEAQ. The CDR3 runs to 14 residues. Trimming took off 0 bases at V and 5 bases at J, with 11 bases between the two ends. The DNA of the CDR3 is TGTGCCAGCAGCTTAGCGCTGTCAGGCGACGAGCAGTACTTC. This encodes CASSLALSGDEQYF.

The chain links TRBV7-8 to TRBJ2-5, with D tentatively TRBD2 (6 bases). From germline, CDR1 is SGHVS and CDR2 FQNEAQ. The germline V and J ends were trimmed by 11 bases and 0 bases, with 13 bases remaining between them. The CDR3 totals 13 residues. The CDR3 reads CAGGSPYQETQYF. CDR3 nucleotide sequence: TGTGCCGGGGGGAGTCCGTACCAAGAGACCCAGTACTTC.

The CDR3 region has the DNA TGTGCCAGCAGCCACCAGACAGGGGGAAATGAGCAGTTCTTC. This gives the protein CASSHQTGGNEQFF. V usage is TRBV4-2 and J usage is TRBJ2-1; 9 nucleotides line up with TRBD1. The CDR3 sequence is 14 residues long. V shed 3 bases and J 7 bases; nucleotides not matched to a gene: 4. Germline CDR1 reads LGHNA; CDR2 reads YNFKEQ.

The CDR3 loop reads CASSETGTGAYEQYF. CDR3 DNA: TGTGCCAGCAGCGAGACCGGGACAGGGGCGTACGAGCAGTACTTC. J is TRBJ2-7 and V is TRBV2; 10 bases fit TRBD1. The CDR3 consists of 15 residues. V dropped 6 bases and J dropped 4; count of bases not matched to a gene: 9. Germline V gives CDR1 SNHLY, CDR2 FYNNEI.

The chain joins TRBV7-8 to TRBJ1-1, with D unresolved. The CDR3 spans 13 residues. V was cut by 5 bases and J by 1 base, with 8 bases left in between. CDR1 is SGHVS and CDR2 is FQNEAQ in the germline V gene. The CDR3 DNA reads TGTGCCAGCAGCAGGTGGGGGAACACTGAAGCTTTCTTT. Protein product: CASSRWGNTEAFF. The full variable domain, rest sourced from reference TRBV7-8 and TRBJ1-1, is GAGVSQSPRYKVAKRGQDVALRCDPISGHVSLFWYQQALGQGPEFLTYFQNEAQLDKSGLPSDRFFAERPEGSVSTLKIQRTQQEDSAVYLCASSRWGNTEAFFGQGTRLTVV.

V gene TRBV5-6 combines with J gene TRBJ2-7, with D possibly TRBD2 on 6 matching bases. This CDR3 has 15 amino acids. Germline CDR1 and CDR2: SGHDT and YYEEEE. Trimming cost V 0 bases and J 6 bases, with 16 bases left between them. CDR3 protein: CASSLAPGEAGEQYF. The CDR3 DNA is TGTGCCAGCAGCTTGGCCCCGGGAGAAGCGGGCGAGCAGTACTTC.

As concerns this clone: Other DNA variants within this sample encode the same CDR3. CDR3: CAWSVGAGTDTQYF. DNA for the CDR3: TGTGCCTGGAGTGTCGGGGCTGGCACAGATACGCAGTATTTT. The rearrangement links TRBV30 to TRBJ2-3; D may correspond to TRBD1 or TRBD2 (5 bases each). V was clipped by 0 bases and J by 1 base, with 8 bases between them. There are 14 residues in the CDR3. CDR1 and CDR2 (germline): GTSNPN, SVGIG (reference sequence).

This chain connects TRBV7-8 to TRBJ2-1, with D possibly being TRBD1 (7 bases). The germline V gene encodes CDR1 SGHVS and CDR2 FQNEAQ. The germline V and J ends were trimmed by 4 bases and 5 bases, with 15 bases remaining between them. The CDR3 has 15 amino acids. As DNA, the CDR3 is TGTGCCAGCAGCTATACGCGGGACAGTGACAATGAGCAGTTCTTC. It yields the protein CASSYTRDSDNEQFF.

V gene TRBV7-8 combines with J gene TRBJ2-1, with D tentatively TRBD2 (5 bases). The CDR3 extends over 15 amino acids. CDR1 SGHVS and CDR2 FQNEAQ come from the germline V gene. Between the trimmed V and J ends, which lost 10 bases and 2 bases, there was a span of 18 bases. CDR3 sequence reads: CATTLEVVPYNEQFF. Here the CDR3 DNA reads TGTGCCACCACGCTGGAGGTGGTCCCCTACAATGAGCAGTTCTTC.

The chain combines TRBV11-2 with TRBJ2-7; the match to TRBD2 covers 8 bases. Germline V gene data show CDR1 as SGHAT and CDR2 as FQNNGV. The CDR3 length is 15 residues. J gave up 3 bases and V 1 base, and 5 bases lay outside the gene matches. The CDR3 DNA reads TGTGCCAGCAGCTTAGGCGGTAGCGGGATCTACGAGCAGTACTTC. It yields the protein CASSLGGSGIYEQYF. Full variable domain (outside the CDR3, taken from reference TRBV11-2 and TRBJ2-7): EAGVAQSPRYKIIEKRQSVAFWCNPISGHATLYWYQQILGQGPKLLIQFQNNGVVDDSQLPKDRFSAERLKGVDSTLKIQPAKLEDSAVYLCASSLGGSGIYEQYFGPGTRLTVT.

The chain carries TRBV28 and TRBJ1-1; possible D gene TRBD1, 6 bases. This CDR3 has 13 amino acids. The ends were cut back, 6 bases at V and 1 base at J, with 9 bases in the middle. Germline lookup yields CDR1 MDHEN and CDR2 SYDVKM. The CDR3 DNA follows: TGTGCCAGCAGAACGACAGGGAACACTGAAGCTTTCTTT. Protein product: CASRTTGNTEAFF.

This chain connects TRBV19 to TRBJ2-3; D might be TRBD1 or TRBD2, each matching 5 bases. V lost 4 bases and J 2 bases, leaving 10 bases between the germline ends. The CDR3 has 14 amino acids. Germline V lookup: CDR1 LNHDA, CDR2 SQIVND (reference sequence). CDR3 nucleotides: TGTGCCAGTAGTACCCCGGGGCTCACAGATACGCAGTATTTT. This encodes CASSTPGLTDTQYF. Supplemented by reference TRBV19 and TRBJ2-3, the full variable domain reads DGGITQSPKYLFRKEGQNVTLSCEQNLNHDAMYWYRQDPGQGLRLIYYSQIVNDFQKGDIAEGYSVSREKKESFPLTVTSAQKNPTAFYLCASSTPGLTDTQYFGPGTRLTVL.

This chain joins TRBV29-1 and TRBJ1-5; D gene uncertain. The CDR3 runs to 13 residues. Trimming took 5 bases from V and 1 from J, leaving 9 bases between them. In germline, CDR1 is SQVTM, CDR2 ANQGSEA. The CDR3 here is CSVTYGSNQPQHF. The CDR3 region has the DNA TGCAGCGTTACCTATGGAAGCAATCAGCCCCAGCATTTT.

The CDR3 here is CASSLIVLAGGTLSNEQFF. CDR3 nucleotides: TGTGCCAGCAGTTTAATTGTCCTAGCGGGGGGAACCCTATCCAATGAGCAGTTCTTC. The chain has TRBV28 and TRBJ2-1, with 11 bases fitting TRBD2. This CDR3 has 19 residues. Germline CDR1 and CDR2: MDHEN and SYDVKM. After removal of 2 bases from V and 6 bases from J, the junction contained 15 bases not matched to a gene. Full variable domain (rest looked up from reference TRBV28 and TRBJ2-1): DVKVTQSSRYLVKRTGEKVFLECVQDMDHENMFWYRQDPGLGLRLIYFSYDVKMKEKGDIPEGYSVSREKKERFSLILESASTNQTSMYLCASSLIVLAGGTLSNEQFFGPGTRLTVL.

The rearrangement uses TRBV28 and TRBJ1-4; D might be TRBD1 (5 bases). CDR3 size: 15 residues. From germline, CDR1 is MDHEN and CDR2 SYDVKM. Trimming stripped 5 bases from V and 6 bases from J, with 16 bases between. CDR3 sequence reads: CASSALGEADEKLFF. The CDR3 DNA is TGTGCCAGCAGTGCGTTGGGGGAGGCGGATGAAAAACTGTTTTTT.

CDR3 residues: CASKERAGGSPTHTQYF. DNA for the CDR3: TGTGCCAGTAAAGAACGGGCGGGCGGGTCGCCGACACATACGCAGTATTTT. The chain links TRBV19 to TRBJ2-3; weak D call: TRBD2 (5 bases). The CDR3 extends over 17 amino acids. Trimming stripped 7 bases from V and 7 bases from J, with 27 bases between. Per germline, CDR1 LNHDA and CDR2 SQIVND (reference sequence).

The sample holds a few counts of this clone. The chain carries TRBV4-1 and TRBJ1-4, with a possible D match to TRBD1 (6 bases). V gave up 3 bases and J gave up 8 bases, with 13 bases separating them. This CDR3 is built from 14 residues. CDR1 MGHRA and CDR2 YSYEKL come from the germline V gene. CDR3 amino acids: CASSQGHNKEKLFF. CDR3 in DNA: TGCGCCAGCAGCCAGGGACACAACAAGGAAAAACTGTTTTTT.